The 5 T cell receptor beta chains below come from one sample, sequenced in a study of blood T cell repertoires in COVID-19. Generated by immunoSEQ multiplex PCR, the TCRdb table keeps only in-frame clones and is missing some. Of roughly 120,000 clones listed, 70% to 85% are singletons. Material: peripheral blood. The origin of the receptors is a woman at least 80 years old with active or convalescent COVID-19.

This clone was seen more than once but under ten times. CDR3 sequence (DNA): TGTGCCAGCAGCTCACCGGACAGGGCAGGCAATCAGCCCCAGCATTTT. Encoded protein: CASSSPDRAGNQPQHF. The chain joins TRBV7-2 to TRBJ1-5; TRBD1 matches 8 bases. The CDR3 sequence is 16 residues long. The germline V gene has CDR1 SGHTA and CDR2 FQGNSA. V lost 4 bases and J lost 2; bases outside the gene matches: 7. The entire variable domain, with the rest obtained from reference TRBV7-2 and TRBJ1-5, is as follows: GAGVSQSPSNKVTEKGKDVELRCDPISGHTALYWYRQSLGQGLEFLIYFQGNSAPDKSGLPSDRFSAERTGGSVSTLTIQRTQQEDSAVYLCASSSPDRAGNQPQHFGDGTRLSIL.

The rearrangement uses TRBV9 and TRBJ1-5, with 7 bases that match TRBD1. This CDR3 has 15 amino acids. The trim removed 3 bases at V and 4 bases at J, leaving 7 bases unmatched. The germline V gene has CDR1 SGDLS and CDR2 YYNGEE. The CDR3 spells CASSERDSPNQPQHF. The CDR3 DNA follows: TGTGCCAGCAGCGAAAGGGACAGCCCAAATCAGCCCCAGCATTTT.

V gene TRBV28 combines with J gene TRBJ1-4; 7 positions agree with TRBD1. Germline CDR1 is MDHEN and CDR2 is SYDVKM. J gave up 7 bases and V 7 bases, and 9 bases lay outside the gene matches. The CDR3 runs to 14 residues. The CDR3 region has the DNA TGTGCCAGCACCCCGACAGGGAGGAGTGAAAAACTGTTTTTT. Amino acids: CASTPTGRSEKLFF.

The rearrangement uses TRBV13 and TRBJ2-1, with 9 nucleotides matching TRBD2. CDR1 is PRHDT and CDR2 is FYEKMQ in the germline V gene (reference sequence). CDR3 length: 15 residues. The V segment lost 3 bases and the J segment 5 bases; nucleotides outside the gene matches: 5. The CDR3 is CASSFGLARHNEQFF. The CDR3 bases are TGTGCCAGCAGCTTCGGACTAGCGCGCCACAATGAGCAGTTCTTC.

This chain links TRBV10-1 with TRBJ2-3, with D perhaps matching TRBD1 (5 bases). Germline lookup yields CDR1 WNHNN and CDR2 SYGVQD (reference sequence). CDR3 size: 14 residues. The V and J ends lost 4 bases and 2 bases respectively, with 10 bases between them. The chain's CDR3 is CASSGTLITDTQYF. CDR3 nucleotide sequence: TGCGCCAGCAGTGGGACACTGATCACAGATACGCAGTATTTT.